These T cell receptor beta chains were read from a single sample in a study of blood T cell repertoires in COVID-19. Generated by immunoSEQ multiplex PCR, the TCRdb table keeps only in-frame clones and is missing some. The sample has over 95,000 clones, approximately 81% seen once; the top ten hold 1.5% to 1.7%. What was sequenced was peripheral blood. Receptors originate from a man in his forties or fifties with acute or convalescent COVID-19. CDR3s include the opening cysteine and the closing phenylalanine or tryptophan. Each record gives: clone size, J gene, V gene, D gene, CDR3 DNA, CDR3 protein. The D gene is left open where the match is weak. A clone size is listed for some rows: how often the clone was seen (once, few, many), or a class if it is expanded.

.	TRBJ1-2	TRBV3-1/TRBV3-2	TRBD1	TGTGCCAGCAGCCCCAGGACAGGGATAGGTCTGGCTGGCTACACCTTC	CASSPRTGIGLAGYTF
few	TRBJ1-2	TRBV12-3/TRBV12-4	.	TGTGCCAGCAGTCTGCAGGGATATGGCTACACCTTC	CASSLQGYGYTF
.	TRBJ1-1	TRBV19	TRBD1	TGTGCCACGAAGACAGGGCTACTGAACACTGAAGCTTTCTTT	CATKTGLLNTEAFF
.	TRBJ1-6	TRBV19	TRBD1	TGTGCCAGTAGTGGGACAGGGACCTATAATTCACCCCTCCACTTT	CASSGTGTYNSPLHF
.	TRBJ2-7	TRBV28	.	TGTGCCAGCAGCAGAGGACAGCGAGCCTACGAGCAGTACTTC	CASSRGQRAYEQYF
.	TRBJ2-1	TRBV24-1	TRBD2	TGTGCCACCTCCGGCGGGGGGTTAACAAATGAGCAGTTCTTC	CATSGGGLTNEQFF
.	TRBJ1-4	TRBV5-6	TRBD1	TGTGCCAGCGCACGACGGACAGGGGGAAATGAAAAACTGTTTTTT	CASARRTGGNEKLFF
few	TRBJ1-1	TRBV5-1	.	TGCGCCAGTTCCCGGGGGAGGACGTTGAACACTGAAGCTTTCTTT	CASSRGRTLNTEAFF
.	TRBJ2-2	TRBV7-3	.	TGTGCCAGCAGCTTATTATCTCGTGGGGTAGAGGGCACCGGGGAGCTGTTTTTT	CASSLLSRGVEGTGELFF
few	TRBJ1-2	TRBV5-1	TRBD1	TGCGCCAGCAGCCCAGGGACAGGCGCTAACTATGGCTACACCTTC	CASSPGTGANYGYTF
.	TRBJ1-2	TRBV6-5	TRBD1	TGTGCCAGCAATCCGGACAGGGCTCTTAACTATGGCTACACCTTC	CASNPDRALNYGYTF
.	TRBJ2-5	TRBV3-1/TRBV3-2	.	TGTGCCAGCAGCCAAGATAACCCCGAGCAAGAGACCCAGTACTTC	CASSQDNPEQETQYF
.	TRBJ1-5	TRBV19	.	TGTGCCAGTAGTATAGCCGGCGGGGGCGGCAATCAGCCCCAGCATTTT	CASSIAGGGGNQPQHF
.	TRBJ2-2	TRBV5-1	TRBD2	TGCGCCAGCAGCTCTAGCGGGGTGCCCGGGGAGCTGTTTTTT	CASSSSGVPGELFF
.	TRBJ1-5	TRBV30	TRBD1	TGTGCCTGGAGTGTAGGACAGGGGGGTCAGCCCCAGCATTTT	CAWSVGQGGQPQHF
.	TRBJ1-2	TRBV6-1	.	TGTGCCAGCAGTGAAACTATGGGCTACACCTTC	CASSETMGYTF
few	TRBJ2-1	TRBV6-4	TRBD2	TGTGCCAGCAGTGGACGGGGGGGCCTGGGAAGTGAGCAGTTCTTC	CASSGRGGLGSEQFF
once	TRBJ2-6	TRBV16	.	TGTGCCAGCAGCCAAAATGCCGGACTCGTCCTGACTTTC	CASSQNAGLVLTF
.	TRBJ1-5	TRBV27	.	TGTGCCAGCAGTTTAGCGGGGGGAGGCCAGCCCCAGCATTTT	CASSLAGGGQPQHF
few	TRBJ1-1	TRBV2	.	TGTGCCAGCAGTGTAAGCGGGTACACTGAAGCTTTCTTT	CASSVSGYTEAFF
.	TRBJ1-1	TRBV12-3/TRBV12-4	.	TGTGCCAGCAGTTTGCGGGGGCGGACTGAAGCTTTCTTT	CASSLRGRTEAFF
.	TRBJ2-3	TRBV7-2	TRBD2	TGTGCCAGCAGCCTATGGCAGACTAGCGGGGGCGATACGCAGTATTTT	CASSLWQTSGGDTQYF
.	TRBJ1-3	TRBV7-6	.	TGTGCCAGCAGCTTGTCGGGGATCTCTGGAAACACCATATATTTT	CASSLSGISGNTIYF
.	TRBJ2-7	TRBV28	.	TGTGCCAGCAGTTTTTCGAGGGTCAGGAATCGCGAGCAGTACTTC	CASSFSRVRNREQYF
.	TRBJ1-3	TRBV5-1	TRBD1	TGCGCCAGCAGCTCGGGACAGTTTGGAAACACCATATATTTT	CASSSGQFGNTIYF
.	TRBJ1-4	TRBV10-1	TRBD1	TGCGCCAGCCAGGACAGGCGGAATGAAAAACTGTTTTTT	CASQDRRNEKLFF
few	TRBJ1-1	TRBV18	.	TGTGCCAGCTCACCAAGTTCTTCCCCAGGTCTGAACACTGAAGCTTTCTTT	CASSPSSSPGLNTEAFF
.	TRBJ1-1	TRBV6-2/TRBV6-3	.	TGTGCCAGCAGTTCCTACTATACGAACACTGAAGCTTTCTTT	CASSSYYTNTEAFF
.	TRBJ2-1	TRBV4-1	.	TGCGCCAGCAGCCAAGGGATAGGGGGTCCCTACAATGAGCAGTTCTTC	CASSQGIGGPYNEQFF
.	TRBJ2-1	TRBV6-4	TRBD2	TGTGCCAGCAGTGATCGCGGGGGAGTAAACAATGAGCAGTTCTTC	CASSDRGGVNNEQFF
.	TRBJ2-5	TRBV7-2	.	TGTGCCAGCAGCTTAGGAGGACTGGGGAGGGAGACCCAGTACTTC	CASSLGGLGRETQYF
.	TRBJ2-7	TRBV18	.	TGTGCCAGCTCACCTAGGGGGAGGGACGAGCAGTACTTC	CASSPRGRDEQYF
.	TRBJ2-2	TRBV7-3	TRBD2	TGTGCCAGCAGCTACGGGACTAGCGGGGACACCGGGGAGCTGTTTTTT	CASSYGTSGDTGELFF
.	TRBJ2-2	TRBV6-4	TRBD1	TGTGCCAGCAGTGCAATAGGGGGCTCGAGCGGGGAGCTGTTTTTT	CASSAIGGSSGELFF
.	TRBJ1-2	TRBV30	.	TGTGCCTGGAAAGAAGGGGTGGGGGGCTACACCTTC	CAWKEGVGGYTF
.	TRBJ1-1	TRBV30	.	TGTGCCTGCCAGGGGCTAACTGAAGCTTTCTTT	CACQGLTEAFF
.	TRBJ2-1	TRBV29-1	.	TGCAGCGTTGAAGCCACTTACAATGAGCAGTTCTTC	CSVEATYNEQFF
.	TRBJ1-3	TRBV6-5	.	TGTGCCACCTTGGATCGGGTAACTGGAAACACCATATATTTT	CATLDRVTGNTIYF
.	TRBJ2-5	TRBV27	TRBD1	TGTGCCAGCAGTTTATCGTGGTCAGGGGGCGAGGCGAAGTACTTC	CASSLSWSGGEAKYF
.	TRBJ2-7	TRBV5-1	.	TGCGCCAGCAGCTCGGAACTAGGTCTCGAGCAGTACTTC	CASSSELGLEQYF
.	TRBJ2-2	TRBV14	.	TGTGCCAGCAGCCAAGATAGTATGGACATTTTCACCGGGGAGCTGTTTTTT	CASSQDSMDIFTGELFF
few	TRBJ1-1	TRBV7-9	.	TGTGCCAGCGACTCTTACCAGAACACTGAAGCTTTCTTT	CASDSYQNTEAFF
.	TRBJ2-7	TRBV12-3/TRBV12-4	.	TGTGCCAGCAGTACCGGGACACCGTACGAGCAGTACTTC	CASSTGTPYEQYF